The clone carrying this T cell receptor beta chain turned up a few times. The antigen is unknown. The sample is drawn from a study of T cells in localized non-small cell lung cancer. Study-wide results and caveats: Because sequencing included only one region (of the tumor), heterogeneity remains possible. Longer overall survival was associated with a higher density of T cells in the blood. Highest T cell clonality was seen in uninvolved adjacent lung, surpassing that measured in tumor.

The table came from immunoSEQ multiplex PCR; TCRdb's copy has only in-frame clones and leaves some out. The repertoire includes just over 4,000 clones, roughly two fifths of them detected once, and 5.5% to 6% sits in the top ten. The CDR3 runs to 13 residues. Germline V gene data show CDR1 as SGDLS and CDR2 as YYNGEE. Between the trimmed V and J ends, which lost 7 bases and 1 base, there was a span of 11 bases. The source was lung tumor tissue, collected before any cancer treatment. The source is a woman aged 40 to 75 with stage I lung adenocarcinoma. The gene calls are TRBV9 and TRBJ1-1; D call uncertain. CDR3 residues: CASLGWGNTEAFF. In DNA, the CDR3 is TGTGCCAGCTTAGGTTGGGGGAACACTGAAGCTTTCTTT. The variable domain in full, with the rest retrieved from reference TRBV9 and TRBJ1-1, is DSGVTQTPKHLITATGQRVTLRCSPRSGDLSVYWYQQSLDQGLQFLIQYYNGEERAKGNILERFSAQQFPDLHSELNLSSLELGDSALYFCASLGWGNTEAFFGQGTRLTVV.